Listed below are T cell receptor beta chains from one sample, sequenced in a study of blood T cells in healthy people across ages. TCRdb re-derived calls from the 5' RACE reads in MiXCR, one entry per CDR3 protein. The profile shows 760,000 or so distinct CDR3 sequences, 25% of them singletons. These sequences were also reported in another study, on T cells of mothers and their children.

Material: blood. The receptor set was obtained from a boy aged 5-17 years in good health. Each CDR3 is given with its conserved first and last residue. A D gene is named only where the DNA matches it firmly. The size entry is marked missing in some rows and otherwise reads once, few, many or a size class.

len	v_gene	d_gene	j_gene	abundance	CDR3aa	CDR3nt
14	TRBV20-1	-	TRBJ2-3	once	CSASSEERTDTQYF	TGCAGTGCTAGTTCGGAGGAGCGGACAGATACGCAGTATTTT
14	TRBV29-1	-	TRBJ1-2	-	CSVGTGEANYGYTF	TGCAGCGTTGGCACAGGAGAAGCTAACTATGGCTACACCTTC
16	TRBV15	-	TRBJ2-6	-	CATNRSRGSGANVLTF	TGTGCCACCAACCGTTCCAGGGGATCTGGGGCCAACGTCCTGACTTTC
14	TRBV15	-	TRBJ1-1	-	CATSRLRQDTEAFF	TGTGCCACCAGCAGATTAAGACAGGACACTGAAGCTTTCTTT
16	TRBV3-1	-	TRBJ2-5	-	CASSQGRTVIQETQYF	TGTGCCAGCAGCCAAGGTAGGACTGTCATCCAAGAGACCCAGTACTTC
13	TRBV9	TRBD1	TRBJ1-2	-	CASSTTGEDGYTF	TGTGCCAGCAGCACGACAGGGGAGGATGGCTACACCTTC
15	TRBV11-2	-	TRBJ2-5	-	CASSSPFGQQETQYF	TGTGCCAGCAGCTCACCTTTTGGGCAGCAAGAGACCCAGTACTTC
14	TRBV5-6	-	TRBJ2-7	-	CASSWGSKTYEQYF	TGTGCCAGCAGCTGGGGGAGCAAAACCTACGAGCAGTACTTC
14	TRBV5-1	-	TRBJ2-2	few	CASSRRADTGELFF	TGCGCCAGCAGCCGGAGGGCGGACACCGGGGAGCTGTTTTTT
15	TRBV29-1	-	TRBJ2-1	-	CSVVSGRSSYNEQFF	TGCAGCGTTGTTAGCGGACGAAGCTCCTACAATGAGCAGTTCTTC
14	TRBV7-6	-	TRBJ2-5	few	CASSLRDGKETQYF	TGTGCCAGCAGCTTAAGGGACGGCAAAGAGACCCAGTACTTC
15	TRBV27	TRBD1	TRBJ2-3	-	CASSLWGQGSDTQYF	TGTGCCAGCAGTTTATGGGGACAGGGGTCAGATACGCAGTATTTT
13	TRBV29-1	TRBD1	TRBJ1-2	-	CSVRGDRAYGYTF	TGCAGCGTTCGAGGCGACAGGGCCTATGGCTACACCTTC
15	TRBV24-1	-	TRBJ2-3	-	CATSDRYLGTDTQYF	TGTGCCACCAGTGATCGCTACCTAGGAACAGATACGCAGTATTTT
15	TRBV27	TRBD1	TRBJ1-2	few	CASGRQGVGYYGYTF	TGTGCCAGCGGCCGACAGGGGGTGGGGTACTATGGCTACACCTTC
15	TRBV4-3	-	TRBJ2-3	few	CASSGRDGSTDTQYF	TGCGCCAGCAGCGGCCGGGACGGTAGCACAGATACGCAGTATTTT
11	TRBV18	-	TRBJ2-5	-	CASSPQGTQYF	TGTGCCAGCTCACCACAGGGGACCCAGTACTTC
17	TRBV4-3	-	TRBJ1-6	few	CASSQDWAGPYNSPLHF	TGCGCCAGCAGCCAAGACTGGGCAGGGCCGTATAATTCACCCCTCCACTTT
16	TRBV29-1	TRBD2	TRBJ2-1	-	CSVELGAGGVRNEQFF	TGCAGCGTTGAACTTGGGGCGGGAGGGGTTAGAAATGAGCAGTTCTTC
15	TRBV28	-	TRBJ2-3	few	CASSLVGVGADTQYF	TGTGCCAGCAGCCTCGTAGGAGTAGGGGCAGATACGCAGTATTTT
11	TRBV20-1	-	TRBJ1-1	-	CSARLGSEAFF	TGCAGTGCTAGATTGGGCAGTGAAGCTTTCTTT
16	TRBV9	TRBD2	TRBJ2-2	-	CASSVVAGTTTGELFF	TGTGCCAGCAGCGTAGTAGCAGGGACTACGACCGGGGAGCTGTTTTTT
12	TRBV5-6	-	TRBJ1-1	-	CASSLAVGQAFF	TGTGCCAGCAGCTTGGCCGTAGGACAAGCTTTCTTT
15	TRBV28	-	TRBJ2-7	few	CASRNRGGLRYEQYF	TGTGCCAGCAGAAACAGGGGGGGCCTCCGGTACGAGCAGTACTTC
16	TRBV7-9	TRBD2	TRBJ2-1	-	CASSLVGAGAYNEQFF	TGTGCCAGCAGCTTAGTAGGAGCGGGGGCCTACAATGAGCAGTTCTTC
14	TRBV5-1	TRBD2	TRBJ2-1	many	CASSLAGVSNEQFF	TGTGCCAGCAGCTTAGCGGGAGTGAGCAATGAGCAGTTCTTC
14	TRBV3-1	-	TRBJ2-7	few	CASSQADLSYEQYF	TGTGCCAGCAGCCAAGCCGACCTCTCCTACGAGCAGTACTTC
17	TRBV5-1	TRBD1	TRBJ2-3	once	CASSLGLFGQGKDTQYF	TGCGCCAGCAGCTTGGGTCTCTTCGGACAGGGAAAAGATACGCAGTATTTT
12	TRBV20-1	-	TRBJ2-3	-	CSARDASALQYF	TGCAGTGCTAGGGATGCTTCAGCCCTGCAGTATTTT
15	TRBV5-1	TRBD2	TRBJ2-3	few	CASSFGLGSTDTQYF	TGCGCCAGCAGCTTCGGACTAGGAAGCACAGATACGCAGTATTTT
16	TRBV14	-	TRBJ2-1	-	CASSQDLTTLGNEQFF	TGTGCCAGCAGCCAAGATCTTACAACCTTAGGGAATGAGCAGTTCTTC
20	TRBV4-3	TRBD2	TRBJ2-3	few	CASSQDWLAGAVWSTDTQYF	TGCGCCAGCAGCCAAGATTGGCTAGCGGGGGCTGTGTGGAGCACAGATACGCAGTATTTT
13	TRBV29-1	-	TRBJ2-7	-	CSVAHRASYEQYF	TGCAGCGTCGCCCACAGGGCCTCCTACGAGCAGTACTTC
13	TRBV7-2	-	TRBJ2-1	-	CASSFQIDNEQFF	TGTGCCAGCAGCTTCCAAATTGACAATGAGCAGTTCTTC
16	TRBV5-1	-	TRBJ2-7	few	CASSLGDSLFSYEQYF	TGCGCCAGCAGCTTGGGAGACAGCTTATTCTCCTACGAGCAGTACTTC
16	TRBV6-5	TRBD2	TRBJ2-5	-	CASSYSGTSGPETQYF	TGTGCCAGCAGTTACTCTGGAACTAGCGGCCCGGAGACCCAGTACTTC
13	TRBV20-1	TRBD2	TRBJ2-4	many	CSGMVAGEDIQYF	TGCAGCGGGATGGTAGCGGGAGAGGACATTCAGTACTTC
15	TRBV6-2/TRBV6-3	-	TRBJ2-2	-	CASAAAGALAGELFF	TGTGCCAGCGCGGCGGCGGGGGCTCTGGCCGGGGAGCTGTTTTTT
14	TRBV12-5	-	TRBJ2-3	-	CASDGGGRLDTQYF	TGTGCTAGTGACGGAGGAGGGAGACTAGATACGCAGTATTTT
17	TRBV18	TRBD2	TRBJ2-1	-	CASSPRLERGVANEQFF	TGTGCCAGCTCACCACGTCTTGAGCGGGGGGTTGCCAATGAGCAGTTCTTC
16	TRBV7-9	TRBD2	TRBJ2-1	few	CASSPTLAGAYNEQFF	TGTGCCAGCAGCCCCACACTAGCGGGAGCCTACAATGAGCAGTTCTTC
16	TRBV9	-	TRBJ2-5	-	CASTMGHGSMVETQYF	TGTGCCAGCACCATGGGGCACGGGAGTATGGTAGAGACCCAGTACTTC
15	TRBV9	TRBD2	TRBJ2-1	-	CASSEGLAGSNEQFF	TGTGCCAGCAGCGAGGGACTAGCGGGTAGCAATGAGCAGTTCTTC
12	TRBV29-1	-	TRBJ1-4	-	CSVEVYNEKLFF	TGCAGCGTTGAGGTTTATAATGAAAAACTGTTTTTT